The clone carrying this T cell receptor beta chain appeared a few times. The target antigen is unknown. This entry comes from a study of T-cell reconstitution after alpha-beta-depleted transplantation in children. Study-level points and caveats: Surviving recipient cells, namely T cells and thymic progenitors, were the source of high day-60 TCRbeta diversity in some patients. When one year had passed after transplant, most T-cell counts and diversity came from newly produced T cells. Expanded graft clones numbering several hundred reportedly gave rise to alpha-beta T cells about two months after transplant.

CDR1 is WSHSY, CDR2 SAAADI, per germline. The V end was cut by 2 bases, the J end by 1 base, with 20 bases between. The CDR3 covers 18 residues. The library targeted TCRbeta and was prepared with unique molecular identifiers. TCRdb re-called the PCR reads through MiXCR, storing one row per CDR3 protein. The sample lists around 490,000 distinct CDR3 sequences, over 9.5% occurring once. The TCR sequence derives from a female patient aged 2 to 10 who had a stem cell transplant for aplastic anemia, so the T cells may come from the graft donor. This specimen was PBMCs, mostly from graft donor cells, taken 180 days after TCRalphabeta/CD19-depleted stem cell transplant. The chain employs TRBV10-2 and TRBJ1-1; a weak D match, TRBD1 (5 bases). CDR3 nucleotide sequence: TGCGCCAGCAGTGAGCTCCACTCCGGGACTCAGGGGAACACTGAAGCTTTCTTT. Its translation: CASSELHSGTQGNTEAFF.